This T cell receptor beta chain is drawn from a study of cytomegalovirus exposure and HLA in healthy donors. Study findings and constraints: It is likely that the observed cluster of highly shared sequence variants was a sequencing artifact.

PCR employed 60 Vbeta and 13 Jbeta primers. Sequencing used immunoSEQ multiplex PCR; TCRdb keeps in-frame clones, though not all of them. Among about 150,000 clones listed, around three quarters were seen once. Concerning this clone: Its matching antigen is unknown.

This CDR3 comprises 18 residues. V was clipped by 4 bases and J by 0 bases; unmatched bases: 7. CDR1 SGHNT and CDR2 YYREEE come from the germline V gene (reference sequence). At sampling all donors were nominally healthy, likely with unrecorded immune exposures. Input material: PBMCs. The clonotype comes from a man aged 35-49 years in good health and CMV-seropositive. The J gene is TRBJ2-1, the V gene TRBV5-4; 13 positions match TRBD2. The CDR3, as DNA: TGTGCCAGCAGCCCTGGACTAGCGGGAGTCGGCTCCTACAATGAGCAGTTCTTC. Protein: CASSPGLAGVGSYNEQFF.